One and the same sample provided the 24 T cell receptor beta chains below, sequenced in a study of cytotoxic CD8 clonotypes in ibrutinib-treated CLL. Only in-frame clones appear in the TCRdb table, and some are missing; sequencing was by immunoSEQ multiplex PCR. The sample has about 300,000 clones; about 61% are singletons. The specimen was PBMCs, collected after 36 months of ibrutinib treatment. Receptors originate from a human donor with chronic lymphocytic leukemia.

The rearrangement links TRBV28 to TRBJ1-5; TRBD1 is a possible D gene (6 bases). Germline loops: CDR1 MDHEN, CDR2 SYDVKM. Deletions cut 2 bases from V and 7 bases from J, with 18 bases between. The CDR3 consists of 16 residues. CDR3 sequence: CASSLGDRQQGQPQHF. The CDR3 nucleotides read TGTGCCAGCAGTTTAGGGGATAGACAGCAGGGGCAGCCCCAGCATTTT.

This chain links TRBV11-3 with TRBJ2-3, with D possibly being TRBD1 (5 bases). The V end lost 2 bases, the J end lost 0 bases, and 9 bases lay between the germline ends. CDR1 is SGHNT and CDR2 is YENEEA in the germline V gene. This CDR3 has 15 residues. The chain's CDR3 is CASSLNRFSTDTQYF. CDR3 sequence (DNA): TGTGCCAGCAGCTTAAACAGGTTCAGCACAGATACGCAGTATTTT.

The chain couples TRBV5-5 to TRBJ2-7; no definite D call. CDR1 is SGHKS and CDR2 is YYEKEE in the germline V gene (reference sequence). The CDR3 runs to 14 residues. V was shortened by 4 bases and J by 6 bases, with 17 bases between the two germline ends. CDR3 coding DNA: TGTGCCAGCAGCCGCTTGGTAATGGGTCTCGAGCAGTACTTC. Residues: CASSRLVMGLEQYF. Together with reference TRBV5-5 and TRBJ2-7, the CDR3 gives the full variable domain: DAGVTQSPTHLIKTRGQQVTLRCSPISGHKSVSWYQQVLGQGPQFIFQYYEKEERGRGNFPDRFSARQFPNYSSELNVNALLLGDSALYLCASSRLVMGLEQYFGPGTRLTVT.

This clone was detected a few times. V is TRBV12-5 and J is TRBJ1-6; D is possibly TRBD1 (6 bases). CDR1 is LGHNT and CDR2 is FRNRAP in the germline V gene. The V and J ends lost 0 bases and 7 bases respectively, with 13 bases between them. The CDR3 consists of 16 residues. The CDR3 nucleotides read TGTGCTAGTGGTTTGGTACACAGGCAGGGGAATTCACCCCTCCACTTT. It specifies CASGLVHRQGNSPLHF.

The rearrangement uses TRBV7-6 and TRBJ1-3; weak D call: TRBD1 (5 bases). The CDR3 has 15 residues. Trimming stripped 5 bases from V and 0 bases from J, with 11 bases between. The germline gives CDR1 SGHVS, CDR2 FNYEAQ. The CDR3 sequence is CASSRGPLSGNTIYF. CDR3 sequence (DNA): TGTGCCAGCAGCCGGGGACCGCTCTCTGGAAACACCATATATTTT.

This clone appeared a single time. The chain links TRBV10-2 to TRBJ2-7; D remains ambiguous. Germline V gene data show CDR1 as WSHSY and CDR2 as SAAADI. V was shortened by 9 bases and J by 2 bases, with 14 bases between the two germline ends. CDR3 length equals 13 residues. CDR3 region: CARIFVETYEQYF. As DNA, the CDR3 is TGCGCCAGAATTTTCGTGGAGACCTACGAGCAGTACTTC.

The chain uses TRBV6-6 and TRBJ1-1, with D perhaps TRBD1 (6 bases). The CDR3 totals 14 residues. The V end lost 9 bases, the J end lost 4 bases, and 18 bases lay between the germline ends. Germline V lookup: CDR1 MNHNY, CDR2 SVGAGI (reference sequence). The CDR3 loop is CASSRRGGGTEAFF. CDR3 DNA: TGTGCCAGTTCGCGCAGGGGCGGCGGCACTGAAGCTTTCTTT.

This chain links TRBV5-4 with TRBJ2-7; D is perhaps TRBD1 (5 bases). The CDR3 loop spans 14 amino acids. The germline CDR1 and CDR2 sequences are SGHNT and YYREEE (reference sequence). The V end was cut by 7 bases, the J end by 0 bases, with 14 bases between. As DNA, the CDR3 is TGTGCCAGCCGAGAGGACACAAGCTCCTACGAGCAGTACTTC. This translates into CASREDTSSYEQYF. The entire variable domain, with the rest obtained from reference TRBV5-4 and TRBJ2-7, is as follows: ETGVTQSPTHLIKTRGQQVTLRCSSQSGHNTVSWYQQALGQGPQFIFQYYREEENGRGNFPPRFSGLQFPNYSSELNVNALELDDSALYLCASREDTSSYEQYFGPGTRLTVT.

This sequence joins TRBV27 and TRBJ1-2; 7 bases match TRBD1. Germline CDR1 is MNHEY and CDR2 is SMNVEV (reference sequence). Losses at the gene ends were 4 bases for V and 4 bases for J; bases not matched to a gene: 3. This CDR3 has 13 residues. The CDR3 region is CASSYRGSYGYTF. DNA of the CDR3: TGTGCCAGCAGTTACAGGGGCAGCTATGGCTACACCTTC.

The rearrangement links TRBV11-3 to TRBJ2-5; the D gene is possibly TRBD1 (6 bases). Trimming took off 1 base at V and 3 bases at J, with 9 bases between the two ends. The length of the CDR3 is 14 residues. The germline V gene encodes CDR1 SGHNT and CDR2 YENEEA. The CDR3 sequence: CASSLAGGEETQYF. The CDR3 DNA reads as TGTGCCAGCAGCTTAGCTGGGGGCGAAGAGACCCAGTACTTC.

The chain joins TRBV29-1 to TRBJ1-4; the D gene is possibly TRBD1 (6 bases). V lost 6 bases and J 7 bases, leaving 18 bases between the germline ends. CDR1 is SQVTM, CDR2 ANQGSEA, per germline. The CDR3 consists of 14 residues. The CDR3 DNA follows: TGCAGCGTAATGTGGGGGGCGATTGGTGAAAAACTGTTTTTT. Translation gives CSVMWGAIGEKLFF.

This clone was observed a handful of times. This rearrangement joins TRBV2 to TRBJ1-2; 7 nucleotides agree with TRBD1. V shed 6 bases, J shed 1 base, and the junction held 11 bases outside the gene matches. The germline V gene has CDR1 SNHLY and CDR2 FYNNEI. CDR3 length equals 16 residues. The CDR3 DNA reads TGTGCCAGCAGCTTGGGACAGCCCAGAATTAACTATGGCTACACCTTC. Translation gives CASSLGQPRINYGYTF.

The chain employs TRBV14 and TRBJ1-1; D is ambiguous. The CDR3 has 14 amino acids. V was shortened by 1 base and J by 1 base, with 7 bases between the two germline ends. Germline V gene data show CDR1 as SGHDN and CDR2 as FVKESK. The CDR3 sequence is CASSQVTQNTEAFF. The DNA for the CDR3 is TGTGCCAGCAGCCAAGTTACTCAGAACACTGAAGCTTTCTTT.

This clone was seen a few times. V usage is TRBV5-6 and J usage is TRBJ2-5; 7 bases agree with TRBD2. The CDR3 is made up of 17 amino acids. J lost 5 bases, V lost 4 bases, and 17 bases had no gene match. Germline values: CDR1 SGHDT, CDR2 YYEEEE. Here the CDR3 reads CASSTGSGVGAKETQYF. Written as DNA, the CDR3 is TGTGCCAGCAGCACTGGGAGCGGGGTCGGGGCCAAGGAGACCCAGTACTTC.

Only a few counts were recorded for this clone. The chain is built from TRBV10-3 and TRBJ2-2; D may match TRBD1 or TRBD2 (5 bases each). V was clipped by 10 bases and J by 2 bases, with 11 bases between them. The CDR3 consists of 13 residues. Looked up from germline, CDR1 is ENHRY and CDR2 is SYGVKD. The CDR3 sequence: CAKPGPNTGELFF. In DNA form, the CDR3 reads TGTGCCAAGCCGGGACCTAACACCGGGGAGCTGTTTTTT.

The chain is built from TRBV6-5 and TRBJ2-7, with TRBD1 matching 9 bases. This CDR3 comprises 15 residues. Germline V lookup: CDR1 MNHEY, CDR2 SVGAGI. Germline trimming cut 0 bases from V and 3 bases from J; bases unmatched to any gene: 3. This chain's CDR3 is CASSYSGTGLYEQYF. CDR3 DNA: TGTGCCAGCAGTTACTCCGGGACAGGGCTCTACGAGCAGTACTTC.

The rearrangement uses TRBV5-4 and TRBJ2-7; a weak D match, TRBD1 (6 bases). Germline-derived CDR1 and CDR2 are SGHNT and YYREEE (reference sequence). The CDR3 totals 15 residues. Trimming stripped 2 bases from V and 4 bases from J, with 16 bases between. DNA for the CDR3: TGTGCCAGCAGCTTCTCCGGGACAAGCCTTTACGAGCAGTACTTC. It yields the protein CASSFSGTSLYEQYF.

The chain joins TRBV2 to TRBJ1-2, with D hard to call. CDR3 size: 13 residues. Trimming pared 6 bases from V and 0 bases from J, leaving 8 bases between. Per germline, CDR1 SNHLY and CDR2 FYNNEI. This CDR3 reads CASRGRPNYGYTF. The DNA for the CDR3 is TGTGCCAGCAGGGGCCGGCCTAACTATGGCTACACCTTC. The complete variable domain, with remaining parts taken from reference TRBV2 and TRBJ1-2, reads EPEVTQTPSHQVTQMGQEVILRCVPISNHLYFYWYRQILGQKVEFLVSFYNNEISEKSEIFDDQFSVERPDGSNFTLKIRSTKLEDSAMYFCASRGRPNYGYTFGSGTRLTVV.

This sequence joins TRBV29-1 and TRBJ2-7, with 9 bases matching TRBD1. Germline assignment: CDR1 SQVTM and CDR2 ANQGSEA. J gave up 3 bases and V 5 bases, and 5 bases lay outside the gene matches. This CDR3 spans 13 amino acids. DNA for the CDR3: TGCAGCGTTCGGACAGGGGCGTACTACGAGCAGTACTTC. Translated, it gives CSVRTGAYYEQYF.

V gene TRBV5-1 combines with J gene TRBJ1-1; D is possibly TRBD1 (6 bases). CDR3 size: 13 residues. The germline V gene has CDR1 SGHRS and CDR2 YFSETQ. V dropped 0 bases and J dropped 10 bases, with 13 bases sitting between them. CDR3 nucleotides: TGCGCCAGCAGCTTGGCCGGGGGGCGCGGAGCTTTCTTT. Translating it yields CASSLAGGRGAFF.

The chain couples TRBV23-1 to TRBJ2-1, with D possibly being TRBD2 (6 bases). TRBV23-1 is flagged as an ORF with uncertain function. Trimming cost V 1 base and J 0 bases, with 10 bases left between them. This CDR3 is built from 16 residues. The CDR3 DNA is TGCGCCAGCAGTCAATTCTCCGGGGGCTCCTACAATGAGCAGTTCTTC. It translates to CASSQFSGGSYNEQFF.

The rearrangement uses TRBV7-2 and TRBJ1-2; D is possibly TRBD1 (6 bases). CDR1 and CDR2 from the germline V gene are SGHTA and FQGNSA. The CDR3 spans 14 residues. The V end was cut by 1 base, the J end by 8 bases, with 14 bases between. The CDR3, as DNA: TGTGCCAGCAGCTTAGACAGGGAAACGTCGGGCTACACCTTC. Its translation: CASSLDRETSGYTF.

This chain connects TRBV5-4 to TRBJ1-4, with 7 bases lining up with TRBD1. J lost 2 bases, V lost 3 bases, and 7 bases had no gene match. Germline V CDR1 and CDR2: SGHNT, YYREEE (reference sequence). This CDR3 is built from 16 residues. In DNA, the CDR3 is TGTGCCAGCAGCTCTGGACAGGCGAAGACTAATGAAAAACTGTTTTTT. Translated, it gives CASSSGQAKTNEKLFF.

This chain uses TRBV15 with TRBJ2-5; 11 bases agree with TRBD1. Germline V gene lookup returns CDR1 LNHNV and CDR2 YYDKDF (reference sequence). The CDR3 is 16 amino acids. V lost 0 bases, J lost 5 bases, and 5 bases stayed unmatched. The CDR3 reads CATSRDRTGGFETQYF. The CDR3 coding sequence is TGTGCCACCAGCAGAGATAGGACAGGGGGCTTTGAGACCCAGTACTTC.